What follows are 3 T cell receptor beta chains derived from one specimen sequenced in a study of patients and donors after allogeneic stem cell transplantation. TCRdb reanalysed the RT-PCR reads using MiXCR and keeps one entry per CDR3 protein. The sample records 70,000 to 75,000 distinct CDR3 sequences, approximately 25% being singletons. The sample taken for sequencing was blood, either unsorted or a sorted T cell fraction (not recorded which). These receptors all stem from a human donor who was either an allogeneic HSCT recipient or a stem cell or donor lymphocyte infusion donor (not recorded which). It is not recorded whose cells these are; they may come from a transplant donor.

The J gene is TRBJ2-1, the V gene TRBV29-1; D is uncertain. V lost 7 bases, J lost 3 bases, and 16 bases lay in between. The CDR3 spans 14 residues. Germline V gene sequence: CDR1 SQVTM, CDR2 ANQGSEA. The CDR3, as DNA: TGCAGCGCCCCCGGAGTGGTCCTCTACAATGAGCAGTTCTTC. As protein: CSAPGVVLYNEQFF.

The J gene is TRBJ2-2, the V gene TRBV15, with TRBD1 identical over 9 bases. Germline lookup yields CDR1 LNHNV and CDR2 YYDKDF (reference sequence). CDR3 length: 15 residues. The V and J ends lost 5 bases and 3 bases, in that order; junction bases with no gene match: 4. The CDR3 loop reads CATSGRQGDTGELFF. For the CDR3, the DNA is TGTGCCACCAGCGGAAGACAGGGGGACACCGGGGAGCTGTTTTTT.

V gene TRBV2 combines with J gene TRBJ2-5; D perhaps matches TRBD2 (6 bases). V lost 6 bases to trimming and J lost 0 bases, with 8 bases between them. The CDR3 runs to 13 residues. CDR1 is SNHLY, CDR2 FYNNEI, per germline. CDR3 in amino acids: CASSWDYQETQYF. The CDR3 DNA is TGTGCCAGCAGCTGGGACTACCAAGAGACCCAGTACTTC.